Listed here are 28 T cell receptor beta chains from one sample, sequenced in a study of PD-1 blockade in classical Hodgkin lymphoma. Time point meaning: cycle 4 day 1 (C4D1), after 6 weeks of nivolumab. Autologous stem cell transplantation was followed by relapse in every patient, and brentuximab vedotin exposure varied. The data were produced by immunoSEQ multiplex PCR, yet TCRdb's version contains in-frame clones alone and is incomplete. The repertoire has just under 45,000 clones, roughly two thirds of them found once; the top ten carry 3.1%. Here the sequenced sample was peripheral blood mononuclear cells (PBMCs), taken before the fourth cycle of nivolumab. Receptors originate from a human donor with classical Hodgkin lymphoma.

The rearrangement links TRBV4-1 to TRBJ2-6, with 12 bases identical to TRBD1. Germline V lookup: CDR1 MGHRA, CDR2 YSYEKL. The trim removed 3 bases at V and 0 bases at J, leaving 15 bases unmatched. CDR3 length: 22 residues. CDR3 DNA: TGCGCCAGCAGCCAGTGGGGGTTCAATCCGGGACAGGGGGCCTCTGGGGCCAACGTCCTGACTTTC. Its protein is CASSQWGFNPGQGASGANVLTF.

The chain joins TRBV6-5 to TRBJ2-5; D not resolved. The closer fit of TRBJ2-7 to the DNA end suggests the J call may be wrong. Per the germline V gene, CDR1 is MNHEY and CDR2 is SVGAGI. The CDR3 has 12 residues. CDR3: CASSYGNYEQYF. DNA for the CDR3: TGTGCCAGCAGTTACGGGAACTACGAGCAGTACTTC.

The gene calls are TRBV7-9 and TRBJ2-5; D is unresolved. CDR1 and CDR2 (germline): SEHNR, FQNEAQ (reference sequence). The germline V and J ends were trimmed by 1 base and 5 bases, with 11 bases remaining between them. CDR3 length: 14 residues. CDR3 in amino acids: CASSLETLQETQYF. The CDR3 DNA follows: TGTGCCAGCAGCTTAGAAACGCTCCAGGAGACCCAGTACTTC.

The chain is built from TRBV5-6 and TRBJ2-7, with 11 bases aligning to TRBD1. The CDR3 covers 15 residues. The germline V gene encodes CDR1 SGHDT and CDR2 YYEEEE. The V segment lost 4 bases and the J segment 2 bases; nucleotides outside the gene matches: 5. CDR3 sequence: CASSPGTGGTYEQYF. The CDR3 region has the DNA TGTGCCAGCAGCCCAGGGACAGGGGGGACCTACGAGCAGTACTTC.

The chain uses TRBV27 and TRBJ2-6, with D perhaps matching TRBD1 (6 bases). The length of the CDR3 is 16 residues. Trimming took off 6 bases at V and 1 base at J, with 13 bases between the two ends. CDR1 and CDR2 (germline): MNHEY, SMNVEV (reference sequence). CDR3 sequence: CASSPSRGSGANVLTF. CDR3 DNA: TGTGCCAGCAGCCCCTCCAGGGGTTCTGGGGCCAACGTCCTGACTTTC. Filled out from reference TRBV27 and TRBJ2-6, the complete variable domain reads EAQVTQNPRYLITVTGKKLTVTCSQNMNHEYMSWYRQDPGLGLRQIYYSMNVEVTDKGDVPEGYKVSRKEKRNFPLILESPSPNQTSLYFCASSPSRGSGANVLTFGAGSRLTVL.

The gene calls are TRBV10-1 and TRBJ2-5; D possibly corresponds to TRBD2 (6 bases). V was trimmed by 5 bases and J by 5 bases, leaving 12 bases between them. This CDR3 comprises 13 residues. The germline V gene encodes CDR1 WNHNN and CDR2 SYGVQD (reference sequence). The CDR3, as DNA: TGCGCCAGCAGTACCCGGGCGGGGGAGACCCAGTACTTC. Encoded protein: CASSTRAGETQYF.

In this sample, this clone turned up once. The chain recombines TRBV4-3 with TRBJ2-1, with 9 positions matching TRBD2. Unmatched junction bases numbered 14, after V lost 1 base and J lost 7 bases. CDR1 is LGHNA, CDR2 YSLEER, per germline. The CDR3 has 18 residues. CDR3 DNA: TGCGCCAGCAGCCAAGCGGCGGGGGGGCCTGCGGCCCTTAATGAGCAGTTCTTC. Translating it yields CASSQAAGGPAALNEQFF.

The J gene is TRBJ2-6, the V gene TRBV5-1; D assignment may be TRBD1 or TRBD2 (6 bases each). This CDR3 has 16 residues. Germline V CDR1 and CDR2: SGHRS, YFSETQ. The V end was cut by 1 base, the J end by 2 bases, with 10 bases between. The CDR3 nucleotides read TGCGCCAGCAGCTTGAAAGGGGGGACTGGGGCCAACGTCCTGACTTTC. Its protein is CASSLKGGTGANVLTF.

The CDR3 bases are TGTGCCAGCAGCGTAGACATCTCCTACGAGCAGTACTTC. This translates into CASSVDISYEQYF. The V call is TRBV9, the J call TRBJ2-7; D call uncertain. This CDR3 region has 13 residues. CDR1 and CDR2 from the germline V gene are SGDLS and YYNGEE. The V end was cut by 0 bases, the J end by 0 bases, with 4 bases between.

The chain combines TRBV6-6 with TRBJ2-7; D might be TRBD1 (6 bases). The CDR3 extends over 12 amino acids. V lost 7 bases to trimming and J lost 6 bases, with 13 bases between them. The germline V gene has CDR1 MNHNY and CDR2 SVGAGI (reference sequence). Written as DNA, the CDR3 is TGTGCCAGCATCGACAGGCGTAGCGAGCAGTACTTC. This gives the protein CASIDRRSEQYF.

The chain carries TRBV2 and TRBJ2-2, with D possibly TRBD2 on 5 matching bases. CDR1 is SNHLY and CDR2 is FYNNEI in the germline V gene. The CDR3 is 13 residues long. V lost 6 bases to trimming and J lost 1 base, with 6 bases between them. The chain's CDR3 is CASRRENTGELFF. In DNA form, the CDR3 reads TGTGCCAGCAGACGGGAGAACACCGGGGAGCTGTTTTTT. Using reference TRBV2 and TRBJ2-2 for the parts outside the CDR3, the full variable domain is EPEVTQTPSHQVTQMGQEVILRCVPISNHLYFYWYRQILGQKVEFLVSFYNNEISEKSEIFDDQFSVERPDGSNFTLKIRSTKLEDSAMYFCASRRENTGELFFGEGSRLTVL.

The genes are TRBV28 and TRBJ2-2; D is uncertain. CDR3 length equals 13 residues. The ends were cut back, 6 bases at V and 6 bases at J, with 11 bases in the middle. The V gene's germline CDR1 is MDHEN and CDR2 SYDVKM. Written as DNA, the CDR3 is TGTGCCAGCAGGATGGACGGGTCCGGGGAGCTGTTTTTT. Its translation is CASRMDGSGELFF. The whole variable domain, filled in from reference TRBV28 and TRBJ2-2, reads DVKVTQSSRYLVKRTGEKVFLECVQDMDHENMFWYRQDPGLGLRLIYFSYDVKMKEKGDIPEGYSVSREKKERFSLILESASTNQTSMYLCASRMDGSGELFFGEGSRLTVL.

The chain employs TRBV19 and TRBJ1-5; D is ambiguous. The CDR3 runs 15 residues. Germline V gene data show CDR1 as LNHDA and CDR2 as SQIVND (reference sequence). Trimming shortened V by 5 bases and J by 0 bases, and 11 bases separated the two germline ends. CDR3 nucleotides: TGTGCCAGTAGTCCTCAGGTTTTTAGCAATCAGCCCCAGCATTTT. Translated, it gives CASSPQVFSNQPQHF.

V and J are TRBV10-3 and TRBJ1-1; no definite D call. V was pared by 10 bases and J by 7 bases, with 19 bases between. Germline lookup yields CDR1 ENHRY and CDR2 SYGVKD. The CDR3 covers 13 residues. The DNA for the CDR3 is TGTGCCACCGTGTCCGGGGTAATCGTTGAAGCTTTCTTT. Its protein is CATVSGVIVEAFF.

This clone occurred a few times. V gene TRBV28 combines with J gene TRBJ1-2; the D is unclear. Germline V gene lookup returns CDR1 MDHEN and CDR2 SYDVKM. CDR3 length: 12 residues. Between the trimmed V and J ends, which lost 2 bases and 4 bases, there was a span of 5 bases. As DNA, the CDR3 is TGTGCCAGCAGTTTACCGGTCTATGGCTACACCTTC. Protein: CASSLPVYGYTF.

The V call is TRBV9, the J call TRBJ1-3, with 9 bases fitting TRBD1. The ends lost 4 bases at V and 2 bases at J; junction bases unmatched: 7. Germline assignment: CDR1 SGDLS and CDR2 YYNGEE. The CDR3 is 16 amino acids. The CDR3 protein is CASSQNTGGTGNTIYF. As DNA, the CDR3 is TGTGCCAGCAGCCAAAATACAGGGGGCACTGGAAACACCATATATTTT.

J is TRBJ1-5 and V is TRBV4-1, with 9 bases that match TRBD1. V lost 1 base to trimming and J lost 7 bases; unmatched junction nucleotides: 8. The germline CDR1 and CDR2 sequences are MGHRA and YSYEKL. The CDR3 totals 16 residues. The CDR3 nucleotides read TGCGCCAGCAGCCAAGCCGGTACAGGGGGCATCCAGCCCCAGCATTTT. Encoded protein: CASSQAGTGGIQPQHF.

This chain joins TRBV6-5 and TRBJ2-7, with D possibly being TRBD1 (5 bases). CDR1 is MNHEY, CDR2 SVGAGI, per germline. V lost 7 bases and J lost 3, with 16 bases in between. The CDR3 spans 14 residues. CDR3 coding DNA: TGTGCCAGCACCAAATACCAAGGGGACTACGAGCAGTACTTC. Translating it yields CASTKYQGDYEQYF.

The chain employs TRBV18 and TRBJ1-2; D not resolved. The V end was cut by 5 bases, the J end by 7 bases, with 26 bases between. This CDR3 contains 17 residues. The germline CDR1 and CDR2 sequences are KGHSH and LQKENI. The CDR3 loop reads CASSTRTGSQKTSGYTF. CDR3 nucleotide sequence: TGTGCCAGCTCAACACGGACCGGGAGTCAAAAAACGAGTGGCTACACCTTC. The whole variable domain, filled in from reference TRBV18 and TRBJ1-2, reads NAGVMQNPRHLVRRRGQEARLRCSPMKGHSHVYWYRQLPEEGLKFMVYLQKENIIDESGMPKERFSAEFPKEGPSILRIQQVVRGDSAAYFCASSTRTGSQKTSGYTFGSGTRLTVV.

This sequence joins TRBV4-3 and TRBJ2-3; a weak D match, TRBD2 (6 bases). This CDR3 comprises 15 residues. The V end lost 3 bases, the J end lost 0 bases, and 10 bases lay between the germline ends. Germline CDR1 reads LGHNA; CDR2 reads YSLEER. The CDR3 here is CASSQDYRSTDTQYF. CDR3 in DNA: TGCGCCAGCAGCCAGGACTACCGAAGCACAGATACGCAGTATTTT.

Written as DNA, the CDR3 is TGTGCCAGCAGCCTGTGGCAGGGGGCGACCCAGTACTTC. It encodes CASSLWQGATQYF. The chain has TRBV7-2 and TRBJ2-5; 8 bases are a match to TRBD1. This CDR3 is 13 amino acids long. The trim removed 5 bases at V and 7 bases at J, leaving 6 bases unmatched. CDR1 and CDR2 from the germline V gene are SGHTA and FQGNSA.

CDR3 coding DNA: TGTGCCATCCCCGGGACAGGGGGTCACGAGCAGTACTTC. It translates to CAIPGTGGHEQYF. The V call is TRBV2, the J call TRBJ2-7, with 11 bases fitting TRBD1. The CDR3 contains 13 residues. J lost 5 bases, V lost 10 bases, and 7 bases had no gene match. The germline V gene encodes CDR1 SNHLY and CDR2 FYNNEI.

The V and J genes are TRBV6-5 and TRBJ2-7; TRBD1 or TRBD2 may be the D gene (5 bases each). The germline V gene encodes CDR1 MNHEY and CDR2 SVGAGI. Trimming removed 4 bases at V and 2 bases at J, with 15 bases between. This CDR3 region has 15 residues. CDR3 bases: TGTGCCAGCAGTTTCGGCCGGGACCCCGCCTACGAGCAGTACTTC. Translation: CASSFGRDPAYEQYF.

CDR3 bases: TGTGCCAGCGGCCCCGGGACGCATAACTATGGCTACACCTTC. Its protein is CASGPGTHNYGYTF. This chain joins TRBV6-5 and TRBJ1-2; TRBD1 is a possible D gene (5 bases). V lost 8 bases to trimming and J lost 1 base, with 14 bases between them. This CDR3 spans 14 amino acids. Germline V gives CDR1 MNHEY, CDR2 SVGAGI.

This sequence joins TRBV28 and TRBJ2-3; D not certain. The CDR3 loop spans 14 amino acids. CDR1 MDHEN and CDR2 SYDVKM come from the germline V gene. The ends were cut back, 6 bases at V and 2 bases at J, with 12 bases in the middle. CDR3 in amino acids: CASRRGGTTDTQYF. CDR3 nucleotide sequence: TGTGCCAGCAGACGAGGCGGTACCACAGATACGCAGTATTTT.

This clone has more than one count but fewer than ten. This chain links TRBV10-2 with TRBJ2-7; D is uncertain. The CDR3 spans 12 residues. Germline assignment: CDR1 WSHSY and CDR2 SAAADI. V was shortened by 1 base and J by 6 bases, with 7 bases between the two germline ends. The CDR3 is CASSEFRSEQYF. In nucleotides, the CDR3 is TGCGCCAGCAGTGAGTTTAGGAGCGAGCAGTACTTC.

This clone was recorded once. The chain employs TRBV6-5 and TRBJ1-2; TRBD1 matches 10 bases. The ends lost 5 bases at V and 4 bases at J; junction bases unmatched: 4. Germline values: CDR1 MNHEY, CDR2 SVGAGI. The CDR3 length is 14 residues. Here the CDR3 reads CASSRGDRGYGYTF. CDR3 DNA sequence: TGTGCCAGCAGTCGAGGGGACAGGGGCTATGGCTACACCTTC.

This chain connects TRBV4-2 to TRBJ2-7, with TRBD2 matching over 16 bases. Per the germline V gene, CDR1 is LGHNA and CDR2 is YNFKEQ. With 3 bases clipped from V and 7 bases from J, the junction kept 6 bases outside the gene matches. This CDR3 has 16 residues. CDR3 nucleotides: TGTGCCAGCAGCCATCCGGGACTAGCGGGAGGGCGAGAGCAGTACTTC. Its protein is CASSHPGLAGGREQYF.